This T cell receptor beta chain was captured in a study of cytomegalovirus exposure and HLA in healthy donors. Study-level findings and limits: It was reported in a later analysis that an Asian-associated ancestry cluster showed fewer N-insertions than the 666-donor mean.

Germline-derived CDR1 and CDR2 are KGHSH and LQKENI. V lost 3 bases to trimming and J lost 9 bases; unmatched junction nucleotides: 9. The CDR3 runs 16 residues. This PCR relied on a set of 60 Vbeta primers and 13 Jbeta primers. Here immunoSEQ multiplex PCR was the method, and the copy in TCRdb shows in-frame clones only, minus some. The sample lists about 270,000 clones; 75% to 90% were seen once. Remarks on this clone: As yet, its antigen is unknown.

The genes are TRBV18 and TRBJ2-1; the match to TRBD2 covers 12 bases. Sequencing was carried out using PBMCs. This receptor was obtained from a man in his forties in good health and CMV-seropositive. The CDR3 sequence is CASSPRTSGNYGEQFF. The CDR3 coding sequence is TGTGCCAGCTCACCCCGGACTAGCGGGAACTATGGTGAGCAGTTCTTC. Supplemented by reference TRBV18 and TRBJ2-1, the full variable domain reads NAGVMQNPRHLVRRRGQEARLRCSPMKGHSHVYWYRQLPEEGLKFMVYLQKENIIDESGMPKERFSAEFPKEGPSILRIQQVVRGDSAAYFCASSPRTSGNYGEQFFGPGTRLTVL.